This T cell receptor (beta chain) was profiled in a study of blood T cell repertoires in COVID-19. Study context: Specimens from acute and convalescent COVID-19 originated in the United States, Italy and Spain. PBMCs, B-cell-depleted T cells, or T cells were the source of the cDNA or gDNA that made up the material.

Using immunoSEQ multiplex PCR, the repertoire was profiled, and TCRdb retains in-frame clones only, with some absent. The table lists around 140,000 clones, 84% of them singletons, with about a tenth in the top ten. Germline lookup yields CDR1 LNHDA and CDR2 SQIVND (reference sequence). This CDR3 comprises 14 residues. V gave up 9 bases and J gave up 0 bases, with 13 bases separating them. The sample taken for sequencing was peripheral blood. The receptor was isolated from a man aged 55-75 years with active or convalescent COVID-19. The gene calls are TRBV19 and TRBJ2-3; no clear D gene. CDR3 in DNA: TGTGCCAGGATAATACAGAACAGCACAGATACGCAGTATTTT. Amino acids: CARIIQNSTDTQYF.